The rows below give T cell receptor beta chains drawn from one sample of a study of blood T cell repertoires in COVID-19. Profiled with immunoSEQ multiplex PCR; TCRdb holds only in-frame clones, not every one. The table lists under 65,000 clones, 90% of them singletons. The specimen was peripheral blood. These receptors originate from a woman over 75 with active COVID-19. Both conserved end residues are part of each CDR3. D genes are given only for firm matches. The size of a clone is reported for some rows only, either as once, few or many, or as a class for expanded clones.

clone_size j_call v_call d_call cdr3_length cdr3_aa cdr3_nt
NA TRBJ2-5 TRBV6-2/TRBV6-3 TRBD2 15 CASSYSGLAIEAQYF TGTGCCAGCAGTTACTCGGGACTAGCCATAGAGGCCCAGTACTTC
NA TRBJ2-2 TRBV20-1 TRBD1 15 CSASRQGGNTGELFF TGCAGTGCTAGTAGACAGGGGGGGAACACCGGGGAGCTGTTTTTT
NA TRBJ1-3 TRBV29-1 NA 16 CSVDSSQSGTGNTIYF TGCAGCGTTGATTCTTCTCAGTCCGGGACTGGAAACACCATATATTTT
once TRBJ2-7 TRBV21-1 NA 13 CASSKTSFYEQYF TGTGCCAGCAGCAAGACTAGTTTCTACGAGCAGTACTTC
NA TRBJ2-1 TRBV27 TRBD1 15 CASSARDRIYNEQFF TGTGCCAGCAGTGCCCGGGACAGAATTTACAATGAGCAGTTCTTC
NA TRBJ1-5 TRBV28 TRBD1 16 CASSLPSGTGGQPQHF TGTGCCAGCAGTTTACCATCAGGGACAGGGGGCCAGCCCCAGCATTTT
NA TRBJ2-1 TRBV6-5 TRBD1 14 CASSYVGQGNEQFF TGTGCCAGCAGTTACGTGGGACAGGGGAATGAGCAGTTCTTC
NA TRBJ2-5 TRBV6-1 TRBD2 15 CASSDPGGSMGTQYF TGTGCCAGCAGTGACCCGGGGGGTAGCATGGGGACCCAGTACTTC
NA TRBJ2-7 TRBV30 NA 13 CAWSTESSYEQYF TGTGCCTGGAGTACAGAGAGCTCCTACGAGCAGTACTTC
NA TRBJ2-1 TRBV6-1 TRBD2 16 CASSEPGLAGGPAEFF TGTGCCAGCAGTGAGCCCGGACTAGCGGGAGGGCCGGCCGAGTTCTTC
NA TRBJ1-5 TRBV3-1/TRBV3-2 NA 15 CASSHSGKGNQPQHF TGTGCCAGCAGCCATAGCGGGAAAGGCAATCAGCCCCAGCATTTT
NA TRBJ2-1 TRBV3-1/TRBV3-2 TRBD2 17 CASSQGFSSGGYNEQFF TGTGCCAGCAGCCAAGGTTTTTCGAGCGGGGGGTACAATGAGCAGTTCTTC
NA TRBJ2-7 TRBV21-1 NA 18 CASSKIWTPERELDEQYF TGTGCCAGCAGCAAGATTTGGACCCCGGAGCGGGAGTTGGACGAGCAGTACTTC
NA TRBJ2-1 TRBV28 NA 15 CASSLWRGKGNEQFF TGTGCCAGCAGTTTATGGCGGGGCAAGGGCAATGAGCAGTTCTTC
NA TRBJ2-5 TRBV6-2/TRBV6-3 TRBD1 13 CASSFDREETQYF TGTGCCAGCAGTTTTGACAGGGAAGAGACCCAGTACTTC
NA TRBJ2-2 TRBV19 NA 16 CASSLRRTGRGGELFF TGTGCCAGTAGTCTCCGACGGACAGGGAGGGGCGGGGAGCTGTTTTTT
NA TRBJ2-6 TRBV5-1 NA 15 CASSQQVDGANVLTF TGCGCCAGCAGCCAACAGGTCGATGGGGCCAACGTCCTGACTTTC
NA TRBJ1-2 TRBV18 TRBD1 16 CASSPGNRGLNDGYTF TGTGCCAGCTCACCGGGGAACAGGGGGTTAAACGATGGCTACACCTTC
NA TRBJ1-1 TRBV5-1 NA 15 CASSVDSPMNTEAFF TGCGCCAGCAGCGTGGACAGCCCGATGAACACTGAAGCTTTCTTT
NA TRBJ1-1 TRBV29-1 NA 14 CSVPNPRGNTEAFF TGCAGCGTTCCTAACCCCAGGGGGAACACTGAAGCTTTCTTT
NA TRBJ2-5 TRBV24-1 NA 14 CATSDLTGGETQYF TGTGCCACCAGTGATTTAACAGGTGGCGAGACCCAGTACTTC
few TRBJ2-3 TRBV9 TRBD2 17 CASSVATSGGAADTQYF TGTGCCAGCAGCGTAGCTACTAGCGGGGGGGCGGCAGATACGCAGTATTTT
once TRBJ2-1 TRBV5-1 TRBD2 15 CASSGGLAGVDEQFF TGCGCCAGCAGCGGCGGACTAGCGGGAGTTGATGAGCAGTTCTTC
NA TRBJ2-5 TRBV30 NA 13 CAWKGGGKETQYF TGTGCCTGGAAGGGGGGGGGCAAAGAGACCCAGTACTTC
NA TRBJ1-1 TRBV12-3/TRBV12-4 TRBD1 13 CASSSTGGTEAFF TGTGCCAGCAGTTCGACAGGGGGAACTGAAGCTTTCTTT
medium-sized TRBJ1-1 TRBV10-3 TRBD1 14 CAISESRGTTEAFF TGTGCCATCAGTGAGTCCAGGGGGACCACTGAAGCTTTCTTT
NA TRBJ2-7 TRBV3-1/TRBV3-2 TRBD2 12 CASSRGGYEQYF TGTGCCAGCAGTCGCGGGGGCTACGAGCAGTACTTC
NA TRBJ1-6 TRBV3-1/TRBV3-2 TRBD1 16 CASSQLGSGGNSPLHF TGTGCCAGCAGCCAGCTTGGGTCAGGGGGCAATTCACCCCTCCACTTT
NA TRBJ2-5 TRBV24-1 NA 15 CATSAVGTGEETQYF TGTGCCACCAGTGCTGTCGGGACTGGAGAAGAGACCCAGTACTTC
NA TRBJ2-1 TRBV20-1 NA 11 CSADRQDEQFF TGCAGTGCTGACAGGCAGGATGAGCAGTTCTTC
NA TRBJ2-2 TRBV5-4 TRBD2 18 CASSPGSAGGPVTGELFF TGTGCCAGCAGCCCTGGTTCAGCGGGGGGGCCGGTGACCGGGGAGCTGTTTTTT
NA TRBJ1-5 TRBV7-2 NA 14 CASSGPGGNQPQHF TGTGCCAGCAGCGGGCCGGGGGGCAATCAGCCCCAGCATTTT
NA TRBJ2-3 TRBV5-6 NA 15 CASSFRGLGTDTQYF TGTGCCAGCAGCTTTCGGGGATTAGGCACAGATACGCAGTATTTT
NA TRBJ2-2 TRBV28 TRBD2 17 CASTPLAGGPFEGELFF TGTGCCAGCACTCCCCTAGCGGGGGGACCATTTGAGGGGGAGCTGTTTTTT
NA TRBJ2-2 TRBV10-3 TRBD1 15 CAISWTGVETGELFF TGTGCCATCTCCTGGACAGGGGTCGAGACCGGGGAGCTGTTTTTT
NA TRBJ2-3 TRBV5-4 NA 15 CASSLERSRTDTQYF TGTGCCAGCAGCTTGGAACGGAGCCGTACAGATACGCAGTATTTT
NA TRBJ2-5 TRBV27 NA 12 CASRGTPGTQYF TGTGCCAGCAGGGGGACTCCGGGTACCCAGTACTTC
once TRBJ2-7 TRBV4-1 TRBD2 13 CASSTSGTYEQYF TGCGCCAGCAGTACTAGCGGAACCTACGAGCAGTACTTC
NA TRBJ1-2 TRBV21-1 NA 13 CARQVKGNYGYTF TGTGCCCGACAGGTAAAGGGTAACTATGGCTACACCTTC
NA TRBJ2-1 TRBV5-1 TRBD2 15 CASSLLAGAYNEQFF TGCGCCAGCAGCTTGTTAGCGGGGGCCTACAATGAGCAGTTCTTC
once TRBJ2-3 TRBV19 NA 14 CASSLTTSTDTQYF TGTGCCAGTAGCCTGACGACTAGCACAGATACGCAGTATTTT
NA TRBJ2-3 TRBV9 NA 18 CASSVTLREAGPGDTQYF TGTGCCAGCAGCGTAACCCTACGTGAAGCGGGTCCCGGAGATACGCAGTATTTT
NA TRBJ1-1 TRBV13 NA 13 CASARGGDTEAFF TGTGCCAGTGCCCGAGGGGGTGACACTGAAGCTTTCTTT
NA TRBJ1-4 TRBV19 TRBD1 16 CASSIARQGEGEKLFF TGTGCCAGTAGTATCGCCAGACAGGGAGAAGGAGAAAAACTGTTTTTT
NA TRBJ2-1 TRBV14 TRBD1 15 CASSQRTGFRNEQFF TGTGCCAGCAGCCAAAGGACAGGGTTCAGGAATGAGCAGTTCTTC
NA TRBJ2-4 TRBV3-1/TRBV3-2 NA 15 CASSQSLLAKNIQYF TGTGCCAGCAGCCAATCCCTTCTGGCCAAAAACATTCAGTACTTC
NA TRBJ2-2 TRBV28 NA 14 CASRPGQLTGELFF TGTGCCAGCAGACCCGGACAACTAACCGGGGAGCTGTTTTTT
NA TRBJ2-5 TRBV28 TRBD2 16 CASSPSGGAGQETQYF TGTGCCAGCAGTCCCTCGGGGGGGGCAGGTCAAGAGACCCAGTACTTC
few TRBJ2-7 TRBV7-9 TRBD1 15 CASSLNRGSTYEQYF TGTGCCAGCAGCTTAAACAGGGGGTCGACCTACGAGCAGTACTTC
NA TRBJ2-5 TRBV12-3/TRBV12-4 TRBD1 13 CASRTGQQETQYF TGTGCCAGCAGGACAGGGCAGCAAGAGACCCAGTACTTC
NA TRBJ2-7 TRBV7-9 NA 16 CASSLGGPGTSYEQYF TGTGCCAGCAGCTTAGGCGGACCCGGGACATCCTACGAGCAGTACTTC
NA TRBJ1-2 TRBV3-1/TRBV3-2 TRBD1 15 CASSPGDSAHYGYTF TGTGCCAGCAGCCCCGGGGACAGCGCCCACTATGGCTACACCTTC
NA TRBJ2-3 TRBV2 NA 16 CASSESALLGTDTQYF TGTGCCAGCAGTGAATCAGCCCTGCTAGGAACAGATACGCAGTATTTT
NA TRBJ1-1 TRBV3-1/TRBV3-2 NA 14 CASSRGTAGAEAFF TGTGCCAGCAGCCGCGGAACAGCGGGCGCTGAAGCTTTCTTT
NA TRBJ2-1 TRBV19 NA 14 CASSKGRRNNEQFF TGTGCCAGTAGTAAGGGGCGGAGAAACAATGAGCAGTTCTTC
NA TRBJ1-1 TRBV7-2 NA 15 CASSLSPVVYTEAFF TGTGCCAGCAGCTTAAGTCCGGTAGTATACACTGAAGCTTTCTTT
NA TRBJ1-5 TRBV7-8 TRBD1 14 CASSLGQHNQPQHF TGTGCCAGCAGCTTGGGACAGCACAATCAGCCCCAGCATTTT
NA TRBJ1-1 TRBV12-3/TRBV12-4 NA 13 CASSLGTLGGVFF TGTGCCAGCAGTTTAGGGACCCTAGGAGGAGTTTTCTTT